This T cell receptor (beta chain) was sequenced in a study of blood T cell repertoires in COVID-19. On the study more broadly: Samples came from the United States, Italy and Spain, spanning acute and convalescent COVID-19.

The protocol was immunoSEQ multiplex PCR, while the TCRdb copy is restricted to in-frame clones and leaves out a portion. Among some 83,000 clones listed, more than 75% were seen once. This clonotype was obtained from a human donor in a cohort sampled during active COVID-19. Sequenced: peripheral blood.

The CDR3 DNA follows: TGTGCCAGCTCACCACCCCAGAATGAAAAACTGTTTTTT. This gives the protein CASSPPQNEKLFF. The rearrangement joins TRBV18 to TRBJ1-4; D not certain. V lost 0 bases and J 5 bases, leaving 4 bases between the germline ends. Germline CDR1 and CDR2: KGHSH and LQKENI. CDR3 length: 13 residues.